The T cell receptor beta chain described here comes from a study of cytomegalovirus exposure and HLA in healthy donors. Vbeta (60) and Jbeta (13) primers were used in the PCR. The repertoire was sequenced with immunoSEQ multiplex PCR; TCRdb's copy has only in-frame clones and lacks some. The table includes around 150,000 clones, around 83% detected once. Germline lookup yields CDR1 GTSNPN and CDR2 SVGIG (reference sequence). There are 11 residues in the CDR3. V was pared by 0 bases and J by 10 bases, with 7 bases between. A note on this clone: Its matching antigen is unknown.

Study-level results: Several of the most significant clusters appeared linked to common viral pathogens, based on a later analysis. A prior analysis recorded that most TCR beta V segments were productive about 87% or about 30% of the time. Cytomegalovirus status was reportedly diagnosed by the classifier with high specificity and sensitivity.

This TCR was sampled from a man aged 50 to 60 in good health and CMV-seropositive. The chain links TRBV30 to TRBJ2-1; no reliable D call. Sequenced material: PBMCs. The chain's CDR3 is CAWSVNSEQFF. CDR3 DNA: TGTGCCTGGAGTGTAAACAGCGAGCAGTTCTTC.